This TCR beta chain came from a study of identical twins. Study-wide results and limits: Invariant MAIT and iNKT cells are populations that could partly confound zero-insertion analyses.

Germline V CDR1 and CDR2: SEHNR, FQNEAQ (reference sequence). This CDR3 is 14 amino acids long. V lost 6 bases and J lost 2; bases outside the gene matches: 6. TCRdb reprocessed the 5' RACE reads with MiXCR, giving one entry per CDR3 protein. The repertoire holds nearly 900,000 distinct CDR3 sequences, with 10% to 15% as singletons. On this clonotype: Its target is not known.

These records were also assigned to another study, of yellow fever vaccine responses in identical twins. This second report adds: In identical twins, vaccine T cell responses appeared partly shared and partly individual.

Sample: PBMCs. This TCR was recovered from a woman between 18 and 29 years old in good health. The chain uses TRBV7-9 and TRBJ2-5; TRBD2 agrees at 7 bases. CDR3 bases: TGTGCCAGCAGAATTAGCGGGTATCAAGAGACCCAGTACTTC. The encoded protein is CASRISGYQETQYF.